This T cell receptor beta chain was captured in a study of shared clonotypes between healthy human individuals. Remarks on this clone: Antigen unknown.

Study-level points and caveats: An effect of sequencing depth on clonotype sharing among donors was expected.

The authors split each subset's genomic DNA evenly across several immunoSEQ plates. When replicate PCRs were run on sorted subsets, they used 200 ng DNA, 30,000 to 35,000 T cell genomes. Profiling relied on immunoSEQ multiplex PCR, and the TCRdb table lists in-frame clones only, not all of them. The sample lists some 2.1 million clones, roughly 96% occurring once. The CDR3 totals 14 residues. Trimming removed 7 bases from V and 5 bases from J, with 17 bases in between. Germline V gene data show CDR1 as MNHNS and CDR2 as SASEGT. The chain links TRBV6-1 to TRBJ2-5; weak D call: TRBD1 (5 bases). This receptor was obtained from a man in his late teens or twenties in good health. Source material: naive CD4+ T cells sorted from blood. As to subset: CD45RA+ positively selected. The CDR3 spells CASTQTQGFETQYF. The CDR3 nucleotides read TGTGCCAGCACCCAGACTCAGGGTTTCGAGACCCAGTACTTC.